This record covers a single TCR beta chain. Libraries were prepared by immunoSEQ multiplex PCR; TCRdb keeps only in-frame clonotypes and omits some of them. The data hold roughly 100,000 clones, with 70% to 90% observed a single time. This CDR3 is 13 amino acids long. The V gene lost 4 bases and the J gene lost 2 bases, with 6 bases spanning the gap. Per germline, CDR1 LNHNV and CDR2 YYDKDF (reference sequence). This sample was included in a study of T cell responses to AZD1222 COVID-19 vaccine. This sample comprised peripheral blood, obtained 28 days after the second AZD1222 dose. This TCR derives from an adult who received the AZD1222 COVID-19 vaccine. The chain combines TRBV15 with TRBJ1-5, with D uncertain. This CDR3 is CATSKVGNQPQHF. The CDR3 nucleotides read TGTGCCACCAGCAAAGTGGGCAATCAGCCCCAGCATTTT.